This TCR beta chain comes out of a study of blood T cell repertoires in COVID-19. Looking at the study overall: The origin of the acute and convalescent COVID-19 samples was the United States, Italy and Spain.

TCRdb's table, derived via immunoSEQ multiplex PCR, lists solely in-frame clones and lacks some. In the table there are roughly 380,000 clones, about 91% of which are singletons. This clone was counted a few times. CDR3 length: 13 residues. Trimming left V 5 bases short and J 1 base short, with 7 bases between. Germline lookup yields CDR1 SGHTA and CDR2 FQGNSA. The receptor's source is a woman between 35 and 50 years old with COVID-19, enrolled during active disease. Source material: peripheral blood. The V call is TRBV7-2, the J call TRBJ2-3; D gene ambiguous. CDR3 residues: CASSISGTDTQYF. CDR3 DNA: TGTGCCAGCAGCATTAGTGGCACAGATACGCAGTATTTT.